This T cell receptor beta chain was identified during a study of blood T cell repertoires in COVID-19. Study overall: There were acute and convalescent COVID-19 samples, and they came from the United States, Italy and Spain. Nucleic acid was either cDNA or gDNA, and it came from T cells, B-cell-depleted T cells, or PBMCs.

As processed by the authors: Using reference gene primer amplification, nucleated cell counts were estimated. The protocol was immunoSEQ multiplex PCR, while the TCRdb copy is restricted to in-frame clones and leaves out a portion. The DNA was the basis for D and trimming; V, J and clone size are from that table. Of around 290,000 clones listed, around 87% are singletons. CDR1 and CDR2 (germline): SGHTA, FQGNSA. Trimming removed 5 bases at V and 7 bases at J, with 14 bases between. The CDR3 runs 13 residues. The clonotype originates from a woman in her forties or fifties who had recovered from COVID-19. The rearrangement joins TRBV7-2 to TRBJ1-2, with D perhaps TRBD1 (6 bases). The specimen sequenced was peripheral blood. The CDR3 coding sequence is TGTGCCAGCAGCCAACAGGGATTCGCTGGCTACACCTTC. Translation: CASSQQGFAGYTF.